Each of the 18 T cell receptor beta chains below was sequenced from the same sample in a study of Ad26.COV2.S vaccination and SARS-CoV-2 variants. Treatment described: over 15 received Ad26.COV2.S at low or high dose, single or two shots; about 5 received placebo; per-sample allocation not given. Sampling was performed 63 days after the first vaccine or placebo injection. Only in-frame clones appear in the TCRdb table, and some are missing; sequencing was by immunoSEQ multiplex PCR. The sample yields more than 350,000 clones, 75% to 95% seen once. This material consisted of peripheral blood, taken in a trial of Ad26.COV2.S vaccine versus placebo. These receptors were obtained from a person between 18 and 65 years old who received the Ad26.COV2.S COVID-19 vaccine or a placebo.

The rearrangement uses TRBV19 and TRBJ2-4; D remains unclear. Germline V gene lookup returns CDR1 LNHDA and CDR2 SQIVND (reference sequence). This CDR3 has 14 residues. Trimming took 6 bases from V and 0 from J, leaving 9 bases between them. CDR3: CASSRAAAKNIQYF. The CDR3 DNA reads TGTGCCAGTAGCCGTGCGGCAGCCAAAAACATTCAGTACTTC.

This clone was recorded a few times. The gene calls are TRBV7-9 and TRBJ2-2, with D maybe TRBD2 (5 bases). Germline V gives CDR1 SEHNR, CDR2 FQNEAQ (reference sequence). The CDR3 is made up of 12 amino acids. Deletions cut 5 bases from V and 10 bases from J, with 11 bases between. CDR3: CASSPRVMELFF. CDR3 nucleotides: TGTGCCAGCAGCCCGCGGGTCATGGAGCTGTTTTTT. Complete variable domain (other parts from reference TRBV7-9 and TRBJ2-2): DTGVSQNPRHKITKRGQNVTFRCDPISEHNRLYWYRQTLGQGPEFLTYFQNEAQLEKSRLLSDRFSAERPKGSFSTLEIQRTEQGDSAMYLCASSPRVMELFFGEGSRLTVL.

There are a few counts of this clone. This rearrangement joins TRBV9 to TRBJ2-7; the match to TRBD2 covers 10 bases. Germline assignment: CDR1 SGDLS and CDR2 YYNGEE. The CDR3 has 15 amino acids. V shed 0 bases, J shed 7 bases, and the junction held 7 bases outside the gene matches. The CDR3 DNA sequence: TGTGCCAGCAGCGTAGGGAGCGGGAGGGCAGGAGAGCAGTACTTC. It is translated as CASSVGSGRAGEQYF. The variable domain in full, with the rest retrieved from reference TRBV9 and TRBJ2-7, is DSGVTQTPKHLITATGQRVTLRCSPRSGDLSVYWYQQSLDQGLQFLIQYYNGEERAKGNILERFSAQQFPDLHSELNLSSLELGDSALYFCASSVGSGRAGEQYFGPGTRLTVT.

This chain connects TRBV7-9 to TRBJ2-5; weak D call: TRBD1 (6 bases). The CDR3 is made up of 15 amino acids. Per the germline V gene, CDR1 is SEHNR and CDR2 is FQNEAQ (reference sequence). V was trimmed by 5 bases and J by 2 bases, leaving 15 bases between them. CDR3 nucleotide sequence: TGTGCCAGCAGCCTTAGGTCAGGGGTTCAAGAGACCCAGTACTTC. This translates into CASSLRSGVQETQYF.

The chain recombines TRBV9 with TRBJ1-2; D remains unclear. V lost 4 bases and J 0 bases, leaving 13 bases between the germline ends. This CDR3 spans 15 amino acids. From germline, CDR1 is SGDLS and CDR2 YYNGEE. DNA for the CDR3: TGTGCCAGCAGCTACGGACCGGGAGCTAACTATGGCTACACCTTC. The encoded protein is CASSYGPGANYGYTF.

The chain uses TRBV4-1 and TRBJ2-1, with D perhaps matching TRBD1 or TRBD2 (6 bases each). The CDR3 is 15 amino acids. Germline loops: CDR1 MGHRA, CDR2 YSYEKL. With 5 bases removed from V and 4 bases from J, the gap between germline ends came to 15 bases. The CDR3 here is CASSTGGGSYNEQFF. The CDR3 nucleotides are TGCGCCAGCAGCACCGGAGGGGGGTCATACAATGAGCAGTTCTTC.

The V gene is TRBV11-3, the J gene TRBJ1-1; 9 nucleotides line up with TRBD1. There are 15 residues in the CDR3. Trimming removed 4 bases from V and 3 bases from J; junction bases left unmatched: 6. The germline gives CDR1 SGHNT, CDR2 YENEEA. The CDR3 here is CASSSTGGAYTEAFF. The CDR3 coding sequence is TGTGCCAGCAGCTCCACAGGGGGCGCCTACACTGAAGCTTTCTTT.

The chain carries TRBV18 and TRBJ2-1, with D perhaps assigned TRBD1 or TRBD2 (5 bases each). Germline CDR1 KGHSH, CDR2 LQKENI. The CDR3 totals 17 residues. V was pared by 3 bases and J by 5 bases, with 20 bases between. CDR3 amino acids: CASSPQGFSTTNNEQFF. The CDR3 DNA is TGTGCCAGCTCACCTCAGGGTTTTTCGACGACTAACAATGAGCAGTTCTTC.

V is TRBV6-6 and J is TRBJ2-7; 9 bases are shared with TRBD2. With 7 bases clipped from V and 7 bases from J, the junction kept 11 bases outside the gene matches. Looked up from germline, CDR1 is MNHNY and CDR2 is SVGAGI (reference sequence). CDR3 length: 14 amino acids. The CDR3 reads CASTGSGRRREQYF. The CDR3 DNA is TGTGCCAGCACGGGAAGCGGGAGGAGGCGGGAGCAGTACTTC.

This chain joins TRBV18 and TRBJ2-1, with TRBD1 matching 7 bases. CDR3 length equals 13 residues. The germline V gene encodes CDR1 KGHSH and CDR2 LQKENI. The trim removed 4 bases at V and 8 bases at J, leaving 5 bases unmatched. The CDR3 DNA is TGTGCCAGCTCACTCGGACAGGACCATGAGCAGTTCTTC. Translation: CASSLGQDHEQFF. The complete variable domain, with remaining parts taken from reference TRBV18 and TRBJ2-1, reads NAGVMQNPRHLVRRRGQEARLRCSPMKGHSHVYWYRQLPEEGLKFMVYLQKENIIDESGMPKERFSAEFPKEGPSILRIQQVVRGDSAAYFCASSLGQDHEQFFGPGTRLTVL.

As for this clone: Other nucleotide sequences from this sample produce the same CDR3. The genes are TRBV5-1 and TRBJ1-1, with a possible D match to TRBD1 (5 bases). The CDR3 length is 15 residues. The V gene lost 4 bases and the J gene lost 3 bases, with 16 bases spanning the gap. Germline V CDR1 and CDR2: SGHRS, YFSETQ. The CDR3 sequence: CASSDEVDRHTEAFF. The DNA of the CDR3 is TGCGCCAGCAGCGACGAGGTAGACAGACACACTGAAGCTTTCTTT. Variable domain in full (rest from reference TRBV5-1 and TRBJ1-1): KAGVTQTPRYLIKTRGQQVTLSCSPISGHRSVSWYQQTPGQGLQFLFEYFSETQRNKGNFPGRFSGRQFSNSRSEMNVSTLELGDSALYLCASSDEVDRHTEAFFGQGTRLTVV.

This chain links TRBV7-2 with TRBJ2-5, with 7 positions matching TRBD1. Germline CDR1 and CDR2: SGHTA and FQGNSA. This CDR3 has 14 residues. Trimming at V came to 2 bases and at J to 4 bases, leaving 4 bases not matched to a gene. CDR3: CASSLNRGGETQYF. As DNA, the CDR3 is TGTGCCAGCAGCTTAAACAGGGGCGGAGAGACCCAGTACTTC.

The V call is TRBV7-6, the J call TRBJ2-7, with 10 nucleotides matching TRBD2. J gave up 4 bases and V 1 base, and 7 bases lay outside the gene matches. CDR1 and CDR2 (germline): SGHVS, FNYEAQ. This CDR3 is built from 16 residues. This CDR3 reads CASSLGPSGSVYEQYF. The CDR3, as DNA: TGTGCCAGCAGCTTAGGCCCTAGCGGGAGTGTTTACGAGCAGTACTTC. Looking up the rest from reference TRBV7-6 and TRBJ2-7 gives the full variable domain: GAGVSQSPRYKVTKRGQDVALRCDPISGHVSLYWYRQALGQGPEFLTYFNYEAQQDKSGLPNDRFSAERPEGSISTLTIQRTEQRDSAMYRCASSLGPSGSVYEQYFGPGTRLTVT.

As DNA, the CDR3 is TGTGCCATCACCGCGACAGAGGGGGAGACCCAGTACTTC. Protein sequence: CAITATEGETQYF. The V gene is TRBV10-3, the J gene TRBJ2-5; D may be TRBD1 or TRBD2 (5 bases each). This CDR3 is 13 amino acids long. Germline CDR1 is ENHRY and CDR2 is SYGVKD. Trimming pared 7 bases from V and 5 bases from J, leaving 14 bases between.

This clone was seen more than once but under ten times. The J gene is TRBJ2-1, the V gene TRBV11-2, with D tentatively TRBD1 or TRBD2 (5 bases each). Germline V gives CDR1 SGHAT, CDR2 FQNNGV. The CDR3 spans 15 residues. Trimming cost V 5 bases and J 3 bases, with 14 bases left between them. The CDR3 DNA reads TGTGCCAGCAGCCTCCGGGACGGATACTACAATGAGCAGTTCTTC. The encoded protein is CASSLRDGYYNEQFF.

J is TRBJ2-5 and V is TRBV5-1; TRBD1 agrees at 8 bases. Trimming cost V 7 bases and J 4 bases; bases outside gene matches: 9. Looked up from germline, CDR1 is SGHRS and CDR2 is YFSETQ. The CDR3 totals 14 residues. CDR3 coding DNA: TGCGCCAGCCACACCGGGACAGGTTTAGAGACCCAGTACTTC. The encoded protein is CASHTGTGLETQYF.

The chain couples TRBV5-1 to TRBJ2-7; D perhaps matches TRBD2 (5 bases). V was cut by 0 bases and J by 6 bases, with 16 bases left in between. Germline values: CDR1 SGHRS, CDR2 YFSETQ. This CDR3 is built from 15 residues. The DNA of the CDR3 is TGCGCCAGCAGCTTGGGTATAGCGCCAGTAATCGAGCAGTACTTC. This codes for CASSLGIAPVIEQYF.

The V call is TRBV6-5, the J call TRBJ2-7; D is perhaps TRBD2 (6 bases). CDR1 and CDR2 (germline): MNHEY, SVGAGI. The CDR3 consists of 15 residues. Trimming stripped 0 bases from V and 6 bases from J, with 15 bases between. In DNA form, the CDR3 reads TGTGCCAGCAGTTACTCGTACCGGGGGTCGGTCGAGCAGTACTTC. Translating it yields CASSYSYRGSVEQYF.